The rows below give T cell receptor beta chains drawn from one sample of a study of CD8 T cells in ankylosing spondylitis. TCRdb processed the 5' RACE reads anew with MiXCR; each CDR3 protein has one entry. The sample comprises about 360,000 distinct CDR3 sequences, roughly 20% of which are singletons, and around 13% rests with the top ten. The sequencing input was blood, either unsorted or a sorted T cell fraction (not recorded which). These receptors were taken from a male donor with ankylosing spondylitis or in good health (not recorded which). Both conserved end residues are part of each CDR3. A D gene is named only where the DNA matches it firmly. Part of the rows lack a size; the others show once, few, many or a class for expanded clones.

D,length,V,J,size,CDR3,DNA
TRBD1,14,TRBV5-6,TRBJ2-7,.,CASRSGTVRYEQYF,TGTGCCAGCAGATCCGGGACAGTTCGGTACGAGCAGTACTTC
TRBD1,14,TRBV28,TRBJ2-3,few,CASTAGQGVDTQYF,TGTGCCAGCACCGCGGGACAGGGCGTAGATACGCAGTATTTT
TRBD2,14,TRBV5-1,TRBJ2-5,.,CASREAGGKETQYF,TGCGCCAGCAGAGAAGCGGGGGGGAAAGAGACCCAGTACTTC
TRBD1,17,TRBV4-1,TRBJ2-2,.,CASSQQPGGSDTGELFF,TGCGCCAGCAGCCAACAGCCAGGGGGCTCGGACACCGGGGAGCTGTTTTTT
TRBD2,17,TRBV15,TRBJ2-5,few,CATSREWGGVYQETQYF,TGTGCCACCAGCAGAGAATGGGGGGGAGTGTACCAAGAGACCCAGTACTTC
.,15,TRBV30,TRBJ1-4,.,CAWSPLRGSVEKLFF,TGTGCCTGGAGTCCCCTCAGGGGTTCGGTTGAAAAACTGTTTTTT
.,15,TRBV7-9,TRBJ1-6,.,CASSLGAGINSPLHF,TGTGCCAGCAGCTTAGGGGCAGGGATCAATTCACCCCTCCACTTT
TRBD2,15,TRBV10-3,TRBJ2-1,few,CAISDLAGAYNEQFF,TGTGCCATCAGTGACCTAGCGGGGGCCTACAATGAGCAGTTCTTC
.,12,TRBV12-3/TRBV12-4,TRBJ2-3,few,CASSFPLGAQYF,TGTGCCAGCAGTTTCCCACTGGGTGCGCAGTATTTT
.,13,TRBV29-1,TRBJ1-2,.,CSVLSRGFYGYTF,TGCAGCGTTCTAAGCAGGGGATTCTATGGCTACACCTTC
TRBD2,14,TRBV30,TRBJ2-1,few,CAWRLGGGANEQFF,TGTGCCTGGAGGCTGGGCGGGGGGGCCAATGAGCAGTTCTTC
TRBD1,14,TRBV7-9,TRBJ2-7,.,CASSFNRGAYEQYF,TGTGCCAGCAGCTTCAACAGGGGAGCATACGAGCAGTACTTC
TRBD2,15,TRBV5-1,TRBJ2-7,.,CASSLLGGGTYEQYF,TGCGCCAGCAGCTTGTTGGGGGGGGGAACCTACGAGCAGTACTTC
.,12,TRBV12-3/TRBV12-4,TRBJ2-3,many,CASSFVADTQYF,TGTGCCAGCAGTTTTGTGGCAGATACGCAGTATTTT
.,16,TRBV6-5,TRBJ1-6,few,CASSSPDRSANSPLHF,TGTGCCAGCAGTTCCCCTGACAGATCAGCGAATTCACCCCTCCACTTT
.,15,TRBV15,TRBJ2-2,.,CATSWHRDNTGELFF,TGTGCCACCAGCTGGCACAGGGACAACACCGGGGAGCTGTTTTTT
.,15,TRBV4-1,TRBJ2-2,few,CASSPIGLASGELFF,TGCGCCAGCAGCCCTATAGGGCTAGCGTCCGGGGAGCTGTTTTTT
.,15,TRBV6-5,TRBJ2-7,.,CASSYSGGFLYEQYF,TGTGCCAGCAGTTACTCAGGGGGGTTCCTTTACGAGCAGTACTTC
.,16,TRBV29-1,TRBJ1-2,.,CSVAGGPGAPNYGYTF,TGCAGCGTTGCCGGGGGGCCAGGGGCACCTAACTATGGCTACACCTTC
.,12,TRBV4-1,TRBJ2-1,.,CASSQEGVGRFF,TGCGCCAGCAGCCAAGAAGGGGTTGGACGGTTCTTC
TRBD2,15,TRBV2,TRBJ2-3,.,CASSESWGGTDTQYF,TGTGCCAGCAGTGAAAGCTGGGGAGGGACAGATACGCAGTATTTT
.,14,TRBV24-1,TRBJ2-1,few,CATSDFSSYNEQFF,TGTGCCACCAGTGATTTCTCCTCCTACAATGAGCAGTTCTTC
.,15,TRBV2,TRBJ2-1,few,CASSGGLSSYNEQFF,TGTGCCAGCAGTGGTGGCCTAAGCTCCTACAATGAGCAGTTCTTC
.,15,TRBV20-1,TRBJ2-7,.,CSARRTDTGVYEQYF,TGCAGTGCTCGCCGGACAGATACCGGTGTATACGAGCAGTACTTC
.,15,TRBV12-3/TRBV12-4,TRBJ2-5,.,CASSSRGPVQETQYF,TGTGCCAGCAGTTCCCGGGGGCCAGTCCAAGAGACCCAGTACTTC
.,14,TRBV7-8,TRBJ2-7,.,CASSEGHSSYEQYF,TGTGCCAGCAGCGAGGGTCACAGCTCCTACGAGCAGTACTTC
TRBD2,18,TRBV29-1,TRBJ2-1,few,CSVEEGWGTSGGYNEQFF,TGCAGCGTTGAAGAAGGGTGGGGGACTAGCGGGGGATACAATGAGCAGTTCTTC
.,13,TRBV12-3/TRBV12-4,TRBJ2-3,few,CASRGKSTDTQYF,TGTGCCAGCCGGGGGAAAAGCACAGATACGCAGTATTTT
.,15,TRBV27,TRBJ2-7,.,CASSLHPPWAYEQYF,TGTGCCAGCAGTTTACACCCCCCCTGGGCCTACGAGCAGTACTTC
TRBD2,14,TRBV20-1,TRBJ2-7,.,CSASLLAGDYEQYF,TGCAGTGCTAGCCTACTAGCGGGGGACTACGAGCAGTACTTC
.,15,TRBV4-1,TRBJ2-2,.,CASSPTQGYGGELFF,TGCGCCAGCAGCCCGACTCAGGGGTACGGCGGGGAGCTGTTTTTT
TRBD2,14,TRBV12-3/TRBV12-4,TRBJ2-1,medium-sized,CASSLAGGHNEQFF,TGTGCCAGCAGCTTAGCGGGGGGTCACAATGAGCAGTTCTTC
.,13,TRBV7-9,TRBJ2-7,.,CASSFPPSYEQYF,TGTGCCAGCAGCTTCCCCCCGTCCTACGAGCAGTACTTC
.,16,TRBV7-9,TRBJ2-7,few,CACSSPRGLLSYEQYF,TGTGCCTGCAGCTCCCCCCGCGGACTCCTCAGCTACGAGCAGTACTTC
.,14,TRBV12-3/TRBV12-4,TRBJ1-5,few,CASSLGWGIQPQHF,TGTGCCAGCAGTTTAGGGTGGGGGATACAGCCCCAGCATTTT
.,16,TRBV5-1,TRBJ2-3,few,CASSLVGSYSTDTQYF,TGCGCCAGCAGCTTGGTAGGAAGTTATAGCACAGATACGCAGTATTTT
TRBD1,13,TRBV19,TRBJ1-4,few,CASSGQGEEKLFF,TGTGCCAGTTCGGGACAGGGGGAAGAAAAACTGTTTTTT
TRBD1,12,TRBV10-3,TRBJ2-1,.,CAIGQGASEQFF,TGTGCCATCGGACAGGGGGCAAGTGAGCAGTTCTTC
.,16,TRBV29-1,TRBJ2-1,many,CSVEGWAENPYNEQFF,TGCAGCGTTGAAGGGTGGGCCGAAAACCCTTACAATGAGCAGTTCTTC
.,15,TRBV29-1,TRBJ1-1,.,CSADVAGHSNTEAFF,TGCAGCGCGGACGTGGCAGGACACTCGAACACTGAAGCTTTCTTT
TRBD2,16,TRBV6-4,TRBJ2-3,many,CASSDSTSGGTDTQYF,TGTGCCAGCAGTGACTCGACTAGCGGGGGCACAGATACGCAGTATTTT
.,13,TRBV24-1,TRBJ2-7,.,CATRAAASYEQYF,TGTGCCACCAGGGCCGCGGCCTCCTACGAGCAGTACTTC
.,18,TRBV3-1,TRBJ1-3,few,CASSQVRSWGLSGNTIYF,TGTGCCAGCAGCCAAGTACGGTCGTGGGGACTTAGTGGAAACACCATATATTTT
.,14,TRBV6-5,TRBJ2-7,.,CASRYAGPGYEQYF,TGTGCCAGCAGGTACGCAGGCCCTGGCTACGAGCAGTACTTC
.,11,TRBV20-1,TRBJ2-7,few,CSAIVRGEQYF,TGCAGTGCTATTGTGCGGGGCGAGCAGTACTTC
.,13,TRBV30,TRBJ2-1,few,CAWTSFSHNEQFF,TGTGCCTGGACCTCCTTTTCTCACAATGAGCAGTTCTTC
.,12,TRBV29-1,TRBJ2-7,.,CSVRDGYYEQYF,TGCAGCGTAAGGGACGGGTACTACGAGCAGTACTTC
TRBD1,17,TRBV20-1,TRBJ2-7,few,CSARDLWSLDRVGEQYF,TGCAGTGCTAGAGATCTCTGGAGTCTGGACAGGGTGGGCGAGCAGTACTTC
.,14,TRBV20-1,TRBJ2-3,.,CSARALGPPDTQYF,TGCAGTGCTAGAGCCCTCGGACCCCCAGATACGCAGTATTTT
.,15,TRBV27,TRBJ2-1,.,CASSLGQETSDEQFF,TGTGCCAGCAGTCTGGGCCAGGAAACTTCCGATGAGCAGTTCTTC
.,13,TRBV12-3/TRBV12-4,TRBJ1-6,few,CASSFAVFSPLHF,TGTGCCAGCAGTTTTGCCGTGTTTTCACCCCTCCACTTT
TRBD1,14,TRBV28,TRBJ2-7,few,CASSFRDRGHEQYF,TGTGCCAGCAGTTTCCGGGACAGGGGCCACGAGCAGTACTTC
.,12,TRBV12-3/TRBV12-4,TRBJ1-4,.,CASSPDKGKLFF,TGTGCCAGCAGCCCGGACAAGGGAAAACTGTTTTTT
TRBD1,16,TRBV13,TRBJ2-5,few,CASSLGGQGLQETQYF,TGTGCCAGCAGCTTAGGTGGACAGGGCCTTCAAGAGACCCAGTACTTC
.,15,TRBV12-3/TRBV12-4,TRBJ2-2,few,CASSTYQGSGGELFF,TGTGCCAGCAGCACTTATCAGGGTTCGGGCGGGGAGCTGTTTTTT